This TCR beta chain was recorded in a study of human T cells and chemical hapten exposure. At the level of the study: Minor volume differences among pooled libraries chiefly drove per-sample TCR yield variation.

Germline-derived CDR1 and CDR2 are DFQATT and SNEGSKA (reference sequence). V lost 3 bases, J lost 6 bases, and 18 bases lay in between. The CDR3 runs 15 residues. Time point defined: healthy volunteer bleed at 6 weeks. Total RNA was extracted from unfractionated whole blood. In the source study's methods: Per-sample TCR counts ranged from roughly 20,000 to 700,000, median around 88,000. TCRdb called the RACE reads again in MiXCR, with one record for every CDR3 protein. The V and J calls come from TCRdb's annotation, not from the publication. Of about 47,000 distinct CDR3 sequences listed, 3.7% are singletons. This clonotype appeared many times.

Sample: whole blood. The TCR was taken from a human donor in good health. Some clones in this sample may be carry-over from other donors' samples. This chain joins TRBV20-1 and TRBJ1-5; possibly TRBD1 for D (5 bases). CDR3 sequence: CSARDYRGGGQPQHF. The CDR3 DNA reads as TGCAGTGCTAGGGATTACCGGGGGGGAGGTCAGCCCCAGCATTTT.